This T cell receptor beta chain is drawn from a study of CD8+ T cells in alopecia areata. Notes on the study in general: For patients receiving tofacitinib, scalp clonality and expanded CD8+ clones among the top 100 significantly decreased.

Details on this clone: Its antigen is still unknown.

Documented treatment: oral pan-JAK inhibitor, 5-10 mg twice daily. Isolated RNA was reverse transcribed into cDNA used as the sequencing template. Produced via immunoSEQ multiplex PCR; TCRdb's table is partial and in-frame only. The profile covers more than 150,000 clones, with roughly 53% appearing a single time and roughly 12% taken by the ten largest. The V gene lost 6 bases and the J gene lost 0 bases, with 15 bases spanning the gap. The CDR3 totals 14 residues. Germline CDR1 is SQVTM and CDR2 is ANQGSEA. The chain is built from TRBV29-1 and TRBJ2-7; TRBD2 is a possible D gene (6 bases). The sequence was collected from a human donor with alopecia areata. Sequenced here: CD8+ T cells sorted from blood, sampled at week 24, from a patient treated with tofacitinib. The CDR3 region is CSVEISGPSYEQYF. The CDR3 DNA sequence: TGCAGCGTCGAAATTAGCGGACCCTCCTACGAGCAGTACTTC.